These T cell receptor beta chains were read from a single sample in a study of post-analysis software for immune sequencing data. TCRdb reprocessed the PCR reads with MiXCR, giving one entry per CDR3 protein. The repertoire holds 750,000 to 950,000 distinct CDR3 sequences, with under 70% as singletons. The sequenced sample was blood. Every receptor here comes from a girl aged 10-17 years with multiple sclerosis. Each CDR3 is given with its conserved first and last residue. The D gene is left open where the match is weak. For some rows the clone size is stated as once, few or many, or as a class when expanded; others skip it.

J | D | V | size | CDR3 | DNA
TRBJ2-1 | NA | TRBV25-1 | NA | CASSRAGGGYNEQFF | TGTGCCAGCAGTCGGGCAGGGGGAGGGTACAATGAGCAGTTCTTC
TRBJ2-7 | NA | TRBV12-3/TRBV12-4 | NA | CASRRQGGDYEQYF | TGTGCCAGCAGAAGACAGGGAGGGGACTACGAGCAGTACTTC
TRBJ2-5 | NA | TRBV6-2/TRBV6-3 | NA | CASRRTGGETQYF | TGTGCCAGCAGGAGGACGGGCGGGGAGACCCAGTACTTC
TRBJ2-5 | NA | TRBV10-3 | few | CAISPGEETQYF | TGTGCCATCAGTCCAGGGGAAGAGACCCAGTACTTC
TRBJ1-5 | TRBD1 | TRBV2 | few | CASGQTGSNQPQHF | TGTGCCAGCGGTCAGACAGGGAGCAATCAGCCCCAGCATTTT
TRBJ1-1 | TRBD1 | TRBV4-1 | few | CASRATGTGVATEAFF | TGCGCCAGCAGAGCAACCGGGACAGGGGTGGCCACTGAAGCTTTCTTT
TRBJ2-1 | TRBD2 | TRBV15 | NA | CATSREESGRAGNEQFF | TGTGCCACCAGCAGAGAGGAAAGCGGGAGGGCCGGTAATGAGCAGTTCTTC
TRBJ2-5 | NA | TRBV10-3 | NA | CAISQGREETQYF | TGTGCCATCAGTCAAGGACGGGAAGAGACCCAGTACTTC
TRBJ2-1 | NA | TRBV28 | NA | CASSSSNVYNEQFF | TGTGCCAGCAGTTCTTCAAATGTCTACAATGAGCAGTTCTTC
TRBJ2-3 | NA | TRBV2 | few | CASSEARSSTDTQYF | TGTGCCAGCAGTGAAGCACGCAGCAGCACAGATACGCAGTATTTT
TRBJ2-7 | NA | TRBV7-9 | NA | CASSPQNSPYEQYF | TGTGCCAGCAGCCCACAAAACTCGCCGTACGAGCAGTACTTC
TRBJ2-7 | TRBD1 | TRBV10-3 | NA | CAIRGTGTGGYEQYF | TGTGCCATCAGGGGGACCGGGACAGGGGGCTACGAGCAGTACTTC
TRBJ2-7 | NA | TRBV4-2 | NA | CASSQGPPGSYEQYF | TGTGCCAGCAGCCAAGGTCCGCCTGGGTCCTACGAGCAGTACTTC
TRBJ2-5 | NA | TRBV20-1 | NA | CSAGTYQETQYF | TGCAGTGCGGGGACTTACCAAGAGACCCAGTACTTC
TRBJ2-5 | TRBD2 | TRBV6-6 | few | CASSYGASGNPETQYF | TGTGCCAGCAGTTACGGAGCTAGCGGGAATCCAGAGACCCAGTACTTC
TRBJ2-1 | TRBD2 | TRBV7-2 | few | CASSLAVASGGKNEQFF | TGTGCCAGCAGCTTAGCCGTGGCTAGCGGGGGGAAGAATGAGCAGTTCTTC
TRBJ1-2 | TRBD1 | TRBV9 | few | CASSPRGTVHGYTF | TGTGCCAGCAGCCCTCGAGGGACAGTTCATGGCTACACCTTC
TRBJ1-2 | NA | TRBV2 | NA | CASRTGRGVDGYTF | TGTGCCAGCAGGACGGGTAGGGGAGTTGATGGCTACACCTTC
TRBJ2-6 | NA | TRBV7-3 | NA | CASSAGILVAGANVLTF | TGTGCCAGCAGCGCAGGGATTCTAGTGGCTGGGGCCAACGTCCTGACTTTC
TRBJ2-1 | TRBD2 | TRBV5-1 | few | CASSLVPSGRVFDEQFF | TGCGCCAGCAGCTTGGTTCCTAGCGGGAGAGTATTCGATGAGCAGTTCTTC